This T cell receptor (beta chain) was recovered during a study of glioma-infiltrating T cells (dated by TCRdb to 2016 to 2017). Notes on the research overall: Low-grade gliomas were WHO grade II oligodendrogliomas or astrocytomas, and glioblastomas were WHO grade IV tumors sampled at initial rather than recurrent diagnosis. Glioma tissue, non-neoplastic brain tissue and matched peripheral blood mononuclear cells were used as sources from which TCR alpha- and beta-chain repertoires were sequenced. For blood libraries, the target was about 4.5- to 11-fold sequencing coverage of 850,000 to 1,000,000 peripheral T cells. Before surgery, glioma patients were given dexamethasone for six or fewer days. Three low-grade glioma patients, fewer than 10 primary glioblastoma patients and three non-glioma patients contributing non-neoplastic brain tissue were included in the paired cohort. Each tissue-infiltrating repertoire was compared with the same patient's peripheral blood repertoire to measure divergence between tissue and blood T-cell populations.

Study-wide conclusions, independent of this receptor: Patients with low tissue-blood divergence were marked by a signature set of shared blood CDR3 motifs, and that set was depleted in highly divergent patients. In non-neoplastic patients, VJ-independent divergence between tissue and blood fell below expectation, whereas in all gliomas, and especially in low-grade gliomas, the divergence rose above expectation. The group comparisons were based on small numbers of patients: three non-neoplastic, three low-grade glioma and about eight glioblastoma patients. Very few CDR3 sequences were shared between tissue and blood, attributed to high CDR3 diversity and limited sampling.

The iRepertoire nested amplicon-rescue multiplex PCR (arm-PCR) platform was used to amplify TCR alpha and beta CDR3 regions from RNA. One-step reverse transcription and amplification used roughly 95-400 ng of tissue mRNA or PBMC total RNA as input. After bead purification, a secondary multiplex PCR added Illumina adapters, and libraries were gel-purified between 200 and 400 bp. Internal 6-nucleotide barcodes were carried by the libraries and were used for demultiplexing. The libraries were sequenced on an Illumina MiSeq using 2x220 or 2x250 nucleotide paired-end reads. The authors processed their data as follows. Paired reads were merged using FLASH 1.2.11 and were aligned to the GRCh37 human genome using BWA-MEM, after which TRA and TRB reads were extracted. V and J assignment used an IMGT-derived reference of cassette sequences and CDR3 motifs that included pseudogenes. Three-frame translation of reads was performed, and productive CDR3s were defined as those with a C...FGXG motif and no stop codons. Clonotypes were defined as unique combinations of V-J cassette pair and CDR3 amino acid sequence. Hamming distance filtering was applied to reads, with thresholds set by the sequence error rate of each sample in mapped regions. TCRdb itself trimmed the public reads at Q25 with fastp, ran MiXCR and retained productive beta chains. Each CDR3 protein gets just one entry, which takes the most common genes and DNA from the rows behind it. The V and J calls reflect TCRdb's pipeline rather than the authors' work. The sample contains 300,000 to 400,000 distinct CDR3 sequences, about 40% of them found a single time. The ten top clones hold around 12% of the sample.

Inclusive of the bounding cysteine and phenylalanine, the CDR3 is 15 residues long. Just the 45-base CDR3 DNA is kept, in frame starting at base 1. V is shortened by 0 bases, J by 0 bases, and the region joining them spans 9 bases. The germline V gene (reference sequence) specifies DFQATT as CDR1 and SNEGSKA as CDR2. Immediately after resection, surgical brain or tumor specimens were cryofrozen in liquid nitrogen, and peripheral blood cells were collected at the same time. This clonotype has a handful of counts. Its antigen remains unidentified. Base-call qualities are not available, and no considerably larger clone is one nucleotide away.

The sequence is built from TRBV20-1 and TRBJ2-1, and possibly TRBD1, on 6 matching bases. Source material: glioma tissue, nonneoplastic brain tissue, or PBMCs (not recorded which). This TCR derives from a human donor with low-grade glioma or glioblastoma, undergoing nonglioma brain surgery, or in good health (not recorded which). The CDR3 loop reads CSARDMTGSYNEQFF. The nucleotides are TGCAGTGCTAGAGATATGACAGGCTCCTACAATGAGCAGTTCTTC.